The 25 T cell receptor beta chains in this list originate from one sample, sequenced in a study of cytomegalovirus exposure and HLA in healthy donors. PCR amplification relied on 60 Vbeta primers (plus 13 Jbeta primers). Using immunoSEQ multiplex PCR, the repertoire was profiled, and TCRdb retains in-frame clones only, with some absent. This sample yields 130,000 or so clones, of which around four fifths are seen a single time; 5.3% belongs to the top ten. The sequenced material came from PBMCs. These receptors were obtained from a man under 40 in good health and CMV-seronegative.

This chain uses TRBV27 with TRBJ1-2, with D maybe TRBD1 (5 bases). Germline V gives CDR1 MNHEY, CDR2 SMNVEV (reference sequence). V was shortened by 2 bases and J by 4 bases, with 14 bases between the two germline ends. The CDR3 totals 15 residues. CDR3 coding DNA: TGTGCCAGCAGTTTAAGGTTTAGGGGAATCTATGGCTACACCTTC. Protein: CASSLRFRGIYGYTF.

The chain recombines TRBV12-5 with TRBJ2-1, with 10 bases identical to TRBD2. The germline V gene has CDR1 LGHNT and CDR2 FRNRAP. The CDR3 has 15 amino acids. V dropped 3 bases and J dropped 5; count of bases not matched to a gene: 4. CDR3 region: CASGLAGGPHNEQFF. The CDR3 nucleotides read TGTGCTAGTGGTTTAGCGGGAGGGCCCCACAATGAGCAGTTCTTC.

This rearrangement joins TRBV5-1 to TRBJ2-3, with 8 positions matching TRBD2. Germline loops: CDR1 SGHRS, CDR2 YFSETQ. The CDR3 length is 13 residues. With V trimmed by 2 bases and J by 4 bases, 0 bases remained unmatched. CDR3 coding DNA: TGCGCCAGCAGCTTAGCGGGAGCAGATACGCAGTATTTT. Translating gives CASSLAGADTQYF.

The rearrangement links TRBV29-1 to TRBJ2-1; 13 bases match TRBD2. V trimming: 7 bases; J trimming: 7 bases; junction bases outside the gene matches: 10. CDR1 and CDR2 from the germline V gene are SQVTM and ANQGSEA. This CDR3 has 15 amino acids. The chain's CDR3 is CSGSPGLAGLNEQFF. CDR3 sequence (DNA): TGCAGCGGTAGTCCGGGACTAGCGGGACTGAATGAGCAGTTCTTC.

CDR3 DNA sequence: TGTGCCATCAGTGAAGGGACAGGGGCCTACGAGCAGTACTTC. Translation: CAISEGTGAYEQYF. The V and J genes are TRBV10-3 and TRBJ2-7, with 10 bases identical to TRBD1. Germline CDR1 is ENHRY and CDR2 is SYGVKD. V lost 3 bases, J lost 2 bases, and 1 base stayed unmatched. The CDR3 totals 14 residues.

The chain links TRBV6-5 to TRBJ1-2, with 7 bases matching TRBD1. CDR1 is MNHEY, CDR2 SVGAGI, per germline. This CDR3 region has 13 residues. The V and J ends lost 5 bases and 0 bases, in that order; junction bases with no gene match: 0. CDR3 DNA sequence: TGTGCCAGCAGTGGGACAGCTAACTATGGCTACACCTTC. It specifies CASSGTANYGYTF.

This clone was seen a few times. This rearrangement joins TRBV27 to TRBJ1-4, with a weak D call TRBD1 (5 bases). V gave up 3 bases and J gave up 0 bases, with 11 bases separating them. The CDR3 covers 16 residues. The germline V gene has CDR1 MNHEY and CDR2 SMNVEV (reference sequence). CDR3 nucleotides: TGTGCCAGCAGTTTCGGTAGGGGCGCAACTAATGAAAAACTGTTTTTT. Translating gives CASSFGRGATNEKLFF.

J is TRBJ1-1 and V is TRBV6-6; D not resolved. Germline CDR1 and CDR2: MNHNY and SVGAGI (reference sequence). CDR3 length: 14 residues. With 5 bases removed from V and 2 bases from J, the gap between germline ends came to 12 bases. CDR3 protein: CASSKPTPNTEAFF. CDR3 nucleotide sequence: TGTGCCAGCAGTAAACCGACACCTAACACTGAAGCTTTCTTT.

The chain combines TRBV19 with TRBJ2-3; 7 bases line up with TRBD2. There are 16 residues in the CDR3. CDR1 is LNHDA and CDR2 is SQIVND in the germline V gene (reference sequence). V lost 4 bases to trimming and J lost 4 bases; unmatched junction nucleotides: 11. The CDR3 DNA sequence: TGTGCCAGTAGTAGGATCCTAGCGGTCACGGCAGATACGCAGTATTTT. Translation: CASSRILAVTADTQYF.

V gene TRBV9 combines with J gene TRBJ2-2, with 10 bases fitting TRBD2. CDR3 length: 18 residues. Germline V CDR1 and CDR2: SGDLS, YYNGEE. V shed 0 bases and J 0 bases; nucleotides not matched to a gene: 5. The CDR3 DNA sequence: TGTGCCAGCAGCGTAGGCGGACTAGCGGAGACGAACACCGGGGAGCTGTTTTTT. This sequence encodes CASSVGGLAETNTGELFF.

This chain joins TRBV21-1 and TRBJ1-6; the table's D gene call, TRBD1, was not cross checked with the DNA. TRBV21-1 is a listed pseudogene. The CDR3 totals 16 residues. The CDR3 DNA reads TGTGCCAGCACTTCAGTTATCCCACAGGGCTATTCACCCCTCCACTTT. It specifies CASTSVIPQGYSPLHF.

The sample holds a few counts of this clone. This chain links TRBV7-6 with TRBJ2-7, with 9 bases matching TRBD1. The trim removed 5 bases at V and 6 bases at J, leaving 11 bases unmatched. Germline V lookup: CDR1 SGHVS, CDR2 FNYEAQ. CDR3 length: 15 residues. The CDR3 DNA sequence: TGTGCCAGCAGCGTCCCGGGACAGGGCCTACTCGAGCAGTACTTC. Translation gives CASSVPGQGLLEQYF.

In this sample, this clone turned up a few times. The V gene is TRBV4-1, the J gene TRBJ2-7; maybe TRBD1 (5 bases). Germline CDR1 MGHRA, CDR2 YSYEKL. The V and J ends lost 0 bases and 3 bases respectively, with 9 bases between them. This CDR3 spans 14 amino acids. The DNA of the CDR3 is TGCGCCAGCAGCCAAGAAACAGGTTTCTACGAGCAGTACTTC. The encoded protein is CASSQETGFYEQYF.

The chain employs TRBV5-1 and TRBJ2-1, with 14 bases aligning to TRBD2. CDR1 and CDR2 from the germline V gene are SGHRS and YFSETQ. CDR3 size: 18 residues. J gave up 7 bases and V 2 bases, and 11 bases lay outside the gene matches. Here the CDR3 DNA reads TGCGCCAGCAGCTTTTCTAGGCTGGGACTAGCGGGGGTTAATGAGCAGTTCTTC. The encoded protein is CASSFSRLGLAGVNEQFF.

This chain uses TRBV6-1 with TRBJ1-5; 7 bases fit TRBD1. The germline gives CDR1 MNHNS, CDR2 SASEGT. V dropped 4 bases and J dropped 4; count of bases not matched to a gene: 4. The CDR3 spans 14 residues. CDR3 DNA: TGTGCCAGCAGTGCCTCACAGGGGAATCAGCCCCAGCATTTT. This gives the protein CASSASQGNQPQHF.

This chain uses TRBV6-6 with TRBJ2-7; D may be TRBD1 (6 bases). The germline CDR1 and CDR2 sequences are MNHNY and SVGAGI (reference sequence). The CDR3 is 14 residues long. V was trimmed by 4 bases and J by 3 bases, leaving 13 bases between them. The CDR3 sequence: CASSLQGSFYEQYF. The DNA for the CDR3 is TGTGCCAGCAGTTTGCAGGGGAGTTTCTACGAGCAGTACTTC.

The chain uses TRBV19 and TRBJ2-5, with 8 bases fitting TRBD2. V dropped 9 bases and J dropped 0; count of bases not matched to a gene: 3. The CDR3 consists of 13 residues. Germline V CDR1 and CDR2: LNHDA, SQIVND (reference sequence). The CDR3 sequence: CASQRGNQETQYF. As DNA, the CDR3 is TGTGCCAGCCAGCGGGGGAACCAAGAGACCCAGTACTTC.

This clone has a single count. The chain employs TRBV5-1 and TRBJ2-1, with D perhaps TRBD1 (5 bases). V lost 0 bases and J lost 4, with 17 bases in between. This CDR3 spans 17 amino acids. Germline V gives CDR1 SGHRS, CDR2 YFSETQ. Written as DNA, the CDR3 is TGCGCCAGCAGCTTGGCCGCAGTTGGGGCGGCGTACAATGAGCAGTTCTTC. It is translated as CASSLAAVGAAYNEQFF.

This clone has a single count. The chain carries TRBV11-2 and TRBJ1-2; no clear D. With 4 bases removed from V and 8 bases from J, the gap between germline ends came to 23 bases. Germline assignment: CDR1 SGHAT and CDR2 FQNNGV. This CDR3 has 16 amino acids. This CDR3 reads CASSSNGIALPGGYTF. CDR3 DNA: TGTGCCAGCAGCTCCAACGGTATAGCCTTACCGGGGGGCTACACCTTC.

Worth noting for this clone: One junction end does not reproduce the germline sequence, and a read error may be involved. This chain connects TRBV4-1 to TRBJ2-7; 9 bases map to TRBD2. From germline, CDR1 is MGHRA and CDR2 YSYEKL. The CDR3 totals 15 residues. CDR3 nucleotide sequence: TGCGCCAGCAGCCAAGATCAAGGTAGCGGGGGATTACGGGCCTTC. Residues: CASSQDQGSGGLRAF.

The chain is built from TRBV28 and TRBJ2-1, with 11 bases aligning to TRBD1. V lost 6 bases to trimming and J lost 11 bases; unmatched junction nucleotides: 9. Germline loops: CDR1 MDHEN, CDR2 SYDVKM. The CDR3 is 14 amino acids. This chain's CDR3 is CASRPGQGGSKQFF. The DNA of the CDR3 is TGTGCCAGCAGGCCGGGACAGGGGGGGAGTAAGCAGTTCTTC.

This rearrangement joins TRBV28 to TRBJ1-5; possible D gene TRBD1, 6 bases. The V and J ends lost 7 bases and 4 bases respectively, with 14 bases between them. CDR1 MDHEN and CDR2 SYDVKM come from the germline V gene. The CDR3 contains 14 residues. The CDR3: CASTYNRVNQPQHF. The CDR3 nucleotides are TGTGCCAGCACCTACAACAGGGTAAATCAGCCCCAGCATTTT. The complete variable domain, with remaining parts taken from reference TRBV28 and TRBJ1-5, reads DVKVTQSSRYLVKRTGEKVFLECVQDMDHENMFWYRQDPGLGLRLIYFSYDVKMKEKGDIPEGYSVSREKKERFSLILESASTNQTSMYLCASTYNRVNQPQHFGDGTRLSIL.

This clone was picked up a small number of times. The chain links TRBV6-6 to TRBJ2-5; 13 bases are shared with TRBD2. The CDR3 runs to 16 residues. CDR1 and CDR2 (germline): MNHNY, SVGAGI (reference sequence). The V and J ends lost 5 bases and 9 bases, in that order; junction bases with no gene match: 12. The CDR3 region has the DNA TGTGCCAGCAGTCCCCGACTAGCGGGGGGTTCCGGGGCCCAGTACTTC. Translation: CASSPRLAGGSGAQYF.

The chain couples TRBV5-1 to TRBJ2-7; TRBD1 matches 9 bases. The germline V gene has CDR1 SGHRS and CDR2 YFSETQ. The CDR3 is made up of 17 amino acids. The V gene end was trimmed by 0 bases and the J gene end by 5 bases; junction bases not matched to a gene: 12. The CDR3 reads CASSLAFRDRVRNEQYF. The CDR3 coding sequence is TGCGCCAGCAGCTTGGCCTTCAGGGACAGGGTAAGGAACGAGCAGTACTTC.

The chain employs TRBV5-4 and TRBJ1-4; D is unresolved. Trimming removed 0 bases from V and 7 bases from J, with 13 bases in between. CDR1 is SGHNT and CDR2 is YYREEE in the germline V gene (reference sequence). There are 15 residues in the CDR3. The CDR3 protein is CASSLVPVGGEKLFF. CDR3 in DNA: TGTGCCAGCAGCTTGGTCCCAGTGGGAGGTGAAAAACTGTTTTTT.